This TCR beta chain emerged from a study of CD8 T cells in ankylosing spondylitis. Quantitative molecular-barcoded 5'-RACE generated the TCR beta libraries. TCRdb ran MiXCR on the 5' RACE reads and lists one entry per CDR3 protein. The table includes about 130,000 distinct CDR3 sequences, 6% to 8.5% detected once. General study findings and limits: For ankylosing spondylitis blood, a TCR beta motif of seven to nine highly homologous variants appeared characteristic. Within matched ankylosing spondylitis synovial fluid, disease-linked clones were reportedly significantly enriched.

There are many counts of this clonotype. What it binds is unknown. The CDR3 contains 17 residues. The ends were cut back, 0 bases at V and 0 bases at J, with 12 bases in the middle. Germline V gene sequence: CDR1 DFQATT, CDR2 SNEGSKA (reference sequence). This clonotype was sampled from a male donor with ankylosing spondylitis or in good health (not recorded which). The V and J genes are TRBV20-1 and TRBJ1-6; tentatively, D is TRBD1 (5 bases). The sequenced material came from blood, either unsorted or a sorted T cell fraction (not recorded which). CDR3 sequence (DNA): TGCAGTGCTAGAGAGTTGCGACAGAGCTCCTATAATTCACCCCTCCACTTT. Translating gives CSARELRQSSYNSPLHF.